This T cell receptor (beta chain) was sequenced for a study of T cell changes during pregnancy in multiple sclerosis. This CDR3 has 15 residues. Germline CDR1 and CDR2: LNHNV and YYDKDF (reference sequence). Trimming pared 1 base from V and 3 bases from J, leaving 10 bases between. This clone was picked up a small number of times. Repertoires were generated with immunoSEQ multiplex PCR, while TCRdb's copy carries only in-frame clones and drops some. There are 57,000 or so clones in the sample; approximately 86% occur only once, and less than 2% lies in the top ten. The sample here was peripheral blood, taken in the first trimester of pregnancy. J is TRBJ1-5 and V is TRBV15; D may be TRBD1 (5 bases). The receptor's source is a female donor with multiple sclerosis, enrolled in a pregnancy study. CDR3 DNA: TGTGCCACCAGCAGAGTCAACAGGATCAATCAGCCCCAGCATTTT. Its translation is CATSRVNRINQPQHF.